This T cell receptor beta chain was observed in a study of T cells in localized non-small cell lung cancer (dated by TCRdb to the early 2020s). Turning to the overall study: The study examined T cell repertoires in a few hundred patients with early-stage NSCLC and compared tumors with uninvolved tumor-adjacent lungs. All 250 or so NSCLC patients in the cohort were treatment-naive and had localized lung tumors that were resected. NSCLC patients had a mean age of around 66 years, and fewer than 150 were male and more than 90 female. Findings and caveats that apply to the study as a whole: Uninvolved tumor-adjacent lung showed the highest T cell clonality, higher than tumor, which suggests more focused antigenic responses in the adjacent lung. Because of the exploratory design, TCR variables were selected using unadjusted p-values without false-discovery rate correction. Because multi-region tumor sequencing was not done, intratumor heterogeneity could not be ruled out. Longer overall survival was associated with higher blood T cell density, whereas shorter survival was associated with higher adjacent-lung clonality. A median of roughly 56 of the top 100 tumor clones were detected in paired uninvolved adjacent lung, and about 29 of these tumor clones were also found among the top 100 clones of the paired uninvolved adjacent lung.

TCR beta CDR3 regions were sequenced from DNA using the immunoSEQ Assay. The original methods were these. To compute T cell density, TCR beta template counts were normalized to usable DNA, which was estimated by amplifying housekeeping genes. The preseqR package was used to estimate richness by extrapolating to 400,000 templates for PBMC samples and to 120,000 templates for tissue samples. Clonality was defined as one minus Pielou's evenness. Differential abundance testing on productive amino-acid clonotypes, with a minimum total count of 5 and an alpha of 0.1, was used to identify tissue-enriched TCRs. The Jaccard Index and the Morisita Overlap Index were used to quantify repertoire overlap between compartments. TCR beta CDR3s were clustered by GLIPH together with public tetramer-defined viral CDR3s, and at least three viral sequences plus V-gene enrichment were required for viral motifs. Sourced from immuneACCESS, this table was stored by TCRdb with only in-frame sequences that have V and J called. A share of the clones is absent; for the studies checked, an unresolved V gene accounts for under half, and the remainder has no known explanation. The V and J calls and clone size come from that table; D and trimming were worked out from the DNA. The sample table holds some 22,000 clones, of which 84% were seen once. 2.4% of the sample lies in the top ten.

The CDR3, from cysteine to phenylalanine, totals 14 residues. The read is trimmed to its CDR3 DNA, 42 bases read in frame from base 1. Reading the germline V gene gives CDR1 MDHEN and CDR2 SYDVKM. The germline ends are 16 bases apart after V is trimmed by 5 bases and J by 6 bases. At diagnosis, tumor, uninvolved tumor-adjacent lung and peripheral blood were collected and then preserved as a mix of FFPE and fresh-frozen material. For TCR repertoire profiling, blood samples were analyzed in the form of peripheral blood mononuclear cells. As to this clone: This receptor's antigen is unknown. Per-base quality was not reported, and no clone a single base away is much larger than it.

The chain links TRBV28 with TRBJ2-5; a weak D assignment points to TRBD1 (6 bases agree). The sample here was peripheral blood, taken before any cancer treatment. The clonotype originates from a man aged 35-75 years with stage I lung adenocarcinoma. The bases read TGTGCCAGCAGTGCCAGGGGTGGGTCGAAGACCCAGTACTTC. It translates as CASSARGGSKTQYF.